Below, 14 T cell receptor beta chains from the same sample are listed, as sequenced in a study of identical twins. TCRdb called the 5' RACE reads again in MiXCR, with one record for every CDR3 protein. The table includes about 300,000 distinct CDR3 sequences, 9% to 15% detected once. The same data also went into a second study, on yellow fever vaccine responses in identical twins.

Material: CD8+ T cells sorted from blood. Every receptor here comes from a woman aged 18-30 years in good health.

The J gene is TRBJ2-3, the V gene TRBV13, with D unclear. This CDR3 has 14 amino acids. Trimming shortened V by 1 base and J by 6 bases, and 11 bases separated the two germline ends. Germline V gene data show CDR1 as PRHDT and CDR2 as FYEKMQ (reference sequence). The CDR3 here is CASSLEGRWDTQYF. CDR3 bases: TGTGCCAGCAGCTTAGAAGGGCGGTGGGATACGCAGTATTTT.

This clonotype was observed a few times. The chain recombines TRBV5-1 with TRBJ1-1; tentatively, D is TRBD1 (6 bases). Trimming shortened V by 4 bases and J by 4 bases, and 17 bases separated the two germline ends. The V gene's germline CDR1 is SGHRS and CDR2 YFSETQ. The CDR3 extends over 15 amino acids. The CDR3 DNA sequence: TGCGCCAGCAGCCCCCGGGGGGGGGCTGGCACTGAAGCTTTCTTT. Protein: CASSPRGGAGTEAFF.

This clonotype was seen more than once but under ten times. In nucleotides, the CDR3 is TGTGCCAGCAGCAACGTCAGGGTTAGGATGAACACTGAAGCTTTCTTT. It is translated as CASSNVRVRMNTEAFF. The chain combines TRBV5-6 with TRBJ1-1; tentatively, D is TRBD1 (5 bases). CDR1 is SGHDT and CDR2 is YYEEEE in the germline V gene. V shed 4 bases and J shed 0 bases, with 16 bases lying between them. This CDR3 has 16 residues.

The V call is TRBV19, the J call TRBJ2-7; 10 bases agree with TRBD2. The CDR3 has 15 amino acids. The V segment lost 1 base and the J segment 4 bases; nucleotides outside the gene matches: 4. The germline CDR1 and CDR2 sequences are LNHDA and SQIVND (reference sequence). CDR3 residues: CASSIGLAGVYEQYF. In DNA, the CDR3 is TGTGCCAGTAGTATAGGCCTAGCGGGAGTATACGAGCAGTACTTC.

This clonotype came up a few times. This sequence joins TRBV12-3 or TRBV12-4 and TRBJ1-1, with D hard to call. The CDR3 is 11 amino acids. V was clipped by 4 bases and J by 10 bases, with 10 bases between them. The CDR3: CASSSSSAAFF. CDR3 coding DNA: TGTGCCAGCAGTTCCTCATCTGCAGCTTTCTTT.

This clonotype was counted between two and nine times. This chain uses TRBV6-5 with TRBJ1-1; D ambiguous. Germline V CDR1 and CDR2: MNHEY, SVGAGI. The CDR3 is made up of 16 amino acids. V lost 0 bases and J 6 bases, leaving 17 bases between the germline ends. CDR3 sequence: CASSYSDKGEGAEAFF. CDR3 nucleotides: TGTGCCAGCAGTTACTCCGACAAAGGCGAAGGCGCTGAAGCTTTCTTT.

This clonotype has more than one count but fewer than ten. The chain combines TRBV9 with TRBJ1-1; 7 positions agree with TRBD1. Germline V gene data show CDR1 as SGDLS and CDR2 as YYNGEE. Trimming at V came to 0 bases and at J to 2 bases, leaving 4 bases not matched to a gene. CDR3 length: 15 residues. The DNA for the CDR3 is TGTGCCAGCAGCGTAGCCGGGACAGAAAACACTGAAGCTTTCTTT. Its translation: CASSVAGTENTEAFF.

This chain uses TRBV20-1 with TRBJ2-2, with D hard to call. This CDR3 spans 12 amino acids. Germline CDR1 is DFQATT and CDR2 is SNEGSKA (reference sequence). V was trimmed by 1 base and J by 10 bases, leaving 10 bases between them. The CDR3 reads CSARAGSSELFF. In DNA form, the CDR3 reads TGCAGTGCTAGAGCCGGTAGTTCGGAGCTGTTTTTT.

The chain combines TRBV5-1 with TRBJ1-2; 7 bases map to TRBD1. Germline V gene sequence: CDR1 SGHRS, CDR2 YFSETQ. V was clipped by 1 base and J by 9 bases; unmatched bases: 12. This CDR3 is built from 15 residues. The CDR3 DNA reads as TGCGCCAGCAGCTTGATGGACACAGGGGATGGCAGCTACACCTTC. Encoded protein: CASSLMDTGDGSYTF. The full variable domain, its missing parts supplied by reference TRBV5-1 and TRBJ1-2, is KAGVTQTPRYLIKTRGQQVTLSCSPISGHRSVSWYQQTPGQGLQFLFEYFSETQRNKGNFPGRFSGRQFSNSRSEMNVSTLELGDSALYLCASSLMDTGDGSYTFGSGTRLTVV.

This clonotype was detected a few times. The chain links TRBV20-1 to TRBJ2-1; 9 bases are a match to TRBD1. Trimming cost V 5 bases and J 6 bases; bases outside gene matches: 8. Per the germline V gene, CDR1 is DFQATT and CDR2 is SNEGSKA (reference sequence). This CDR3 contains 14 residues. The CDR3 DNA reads TGCAGTGCTCTCATCCGGGACAGGGTCAATGAGCAGTTCTTC. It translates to CSALIRDRVNEQFF.

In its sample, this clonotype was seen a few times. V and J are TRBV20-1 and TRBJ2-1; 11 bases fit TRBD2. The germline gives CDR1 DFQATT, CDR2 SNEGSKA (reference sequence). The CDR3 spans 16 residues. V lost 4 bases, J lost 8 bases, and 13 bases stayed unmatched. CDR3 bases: TGCAGTGCTATCCCGGTTAGCGGGGGGGCGATGGATGAGCAGTTCTTC. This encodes CSAIPVSGGAMDEQFF.

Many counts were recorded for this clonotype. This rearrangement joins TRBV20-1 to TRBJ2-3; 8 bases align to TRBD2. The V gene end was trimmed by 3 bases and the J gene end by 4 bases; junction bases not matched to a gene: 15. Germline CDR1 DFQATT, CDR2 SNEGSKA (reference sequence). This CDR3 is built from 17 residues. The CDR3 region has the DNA TGCAGTGCTAGTGGGTCCACCGGGAGGGCCTTAGCAGATACGCAGTATTTT. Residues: CSASGSTGRALADTQYF.

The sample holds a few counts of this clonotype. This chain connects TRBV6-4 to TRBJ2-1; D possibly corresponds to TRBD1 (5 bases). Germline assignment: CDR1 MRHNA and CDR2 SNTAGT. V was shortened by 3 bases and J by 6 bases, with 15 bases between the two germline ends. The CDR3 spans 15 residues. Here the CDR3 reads CASSEFGFRVNEQFF. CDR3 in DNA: TGTGCCAGCAGTGAATTCGGATTCAGGGTCAATGAGCAGTTCTTC.

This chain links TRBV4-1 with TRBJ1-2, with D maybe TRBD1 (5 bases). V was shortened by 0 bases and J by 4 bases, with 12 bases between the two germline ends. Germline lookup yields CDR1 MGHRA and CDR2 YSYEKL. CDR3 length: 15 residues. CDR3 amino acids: CASSQEAGTGYGYTF. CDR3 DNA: TGCGCCAGCAGCCAAGAAGCAGGGACCGGCTATGGCTACACCTTC.